A single T cell receptor (beta chain) is shown here with its context. This clone's antigen is unknown. It has no much larger one-base neighbor in the sample; base qualities were not kept. At one collaborating source in Seattle, patients were enrolled during active infection and were followed longitudinally through the course of disease. Collaborating institutions collected whole blood in K2EDTA tubes following their own protocols. For TCRbeta analysis, collaborators shipped samples in one of three forms: frozen whole blood, isolated PBMCs, or DNA extracted from either of those sample types. TCRbeta CDR3 regions were amplified from genomic DNA using the immunoSEQ Assay, a bias-controlled multiplex PCR. As for the original processing: Within the assay, amplification of reference gene primers was used to estimate how many nucleated cells each sample contained. To quantify the absolute abundance of each unique TCRbeta CDR3 rearrangement, sequence reads were collapsed and filtered. Productive Simpson clonality was computed per sample as the square root of Simpson's diversity index over productive rearrangements. This is the immuneACCESS table as TCRdb keeps it, with only in-frame sequences that have V and J called. A part of the clones is gone; compared with another copy, unresolved V genes explain less than half, and the rest is unexplained. The V and J calls and clone size come from that table; D and trimming were worked out from the DNA. A total of 250,000 to 350,000 clones appear in this sample, approximately 84% of them only once. The top ten constitute over 1.3% of the sample.

The data originate from a study of blood T cell repertoires in COVID-19 (TCRdb year 2020). Concerning the study at large: The collaborator samples originated in the United States, Italy and Spain and spanned the acute and convalescent phases of COVID-19. Nearly every sample came with metadata listing a de-identified subject ID, COVID-19 status, age in years and sex. The samples were drawn from the first 160 participants of the ongoing ImmuneRACE study and from roughly 1,300 subjects provided by 6 global collaborators. HLA class I and class II types, where available, came from metadata supplied by the sample provider rather than from assay-based typing. The repertoires were released in a freely available public database meant as a resource for research on the immune response to SARS-CoV-2. The prospective study material was composed of cDNA or gDNA derived from T cells, B-cell-depleted T cells, or PBMCs. Deeply sampled blood TCRbeta repertoires from subjects exposed to, actively infected with, or recovered from COVID-19 were included in the dataset.

The full study reports these points: The quantity of clinical and demographic metadata differed by source and by participant and was supplied without curation.

For CDR1 and CDR2, the germline V gene lists MDHEN and SYDVKM. At the junction V is shortened by 3 bases and J by 1 base, with 12 bases in between. The CDR3, from cysteine to phenylalanine, totals 15 residues. Only the CDR3 portion is preserved as DNA: 45 bases, with reading frame beginning at the first base. The sequence is built from TRBV28 and TRBJ2-5; the D region possibly corresponds to TRBD1 (6 bases align). The sequence derives from a human donor with COVID-19, enrolled during active disease. The donor label of this sample is uncertain. The sample was peripheral blood. The nucleotide sequence reads TGTGCCAGCAGTTTCCCGGACAGTCTCCAAGAGACCCAGTACTTC. It specifies CASSFPDSLQETQYF.